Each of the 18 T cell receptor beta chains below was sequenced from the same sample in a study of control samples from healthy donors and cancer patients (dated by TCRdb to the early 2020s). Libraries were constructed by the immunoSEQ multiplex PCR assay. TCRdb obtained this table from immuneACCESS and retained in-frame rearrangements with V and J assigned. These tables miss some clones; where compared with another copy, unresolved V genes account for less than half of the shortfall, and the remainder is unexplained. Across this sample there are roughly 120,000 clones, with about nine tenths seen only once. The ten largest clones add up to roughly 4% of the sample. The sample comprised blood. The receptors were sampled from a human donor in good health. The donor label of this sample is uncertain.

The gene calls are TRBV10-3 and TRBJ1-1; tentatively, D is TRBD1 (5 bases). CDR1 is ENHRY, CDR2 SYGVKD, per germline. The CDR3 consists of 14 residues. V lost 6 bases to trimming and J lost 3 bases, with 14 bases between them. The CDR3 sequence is CAIRSAGRDTEAFF. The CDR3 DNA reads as TGTGCCATCAGGAGTGCAGGGCGAGACACTGAAGCTTTCTTT.

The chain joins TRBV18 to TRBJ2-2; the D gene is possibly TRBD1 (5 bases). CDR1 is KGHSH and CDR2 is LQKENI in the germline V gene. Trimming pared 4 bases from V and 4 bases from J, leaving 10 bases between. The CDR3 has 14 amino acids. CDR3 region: CASSLTDSTGELFF. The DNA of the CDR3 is TGTGCCAGCTCACTGACTGACAGCACCGGGGAGCTGTTTTTT. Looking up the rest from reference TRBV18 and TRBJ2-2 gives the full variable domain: NAGVMQNPRHLVRRRGQEARLRCSPMKGHSHVYWYRQLPEEGLKFMVYLQKENIIDESGMPKERFSAEFPKEGPSILRIQQVVRGDSAAYFCASSLTDSTGELFFGEGSRLTVL.

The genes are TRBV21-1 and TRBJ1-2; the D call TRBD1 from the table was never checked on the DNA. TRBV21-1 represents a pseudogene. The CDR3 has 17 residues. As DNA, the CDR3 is TGTGCCAGCAGCAAAGTTGTTCAGGGCTCATCCTATTGTGGCTACACCTTC. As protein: CASSKVVQGSSYCGYTF.

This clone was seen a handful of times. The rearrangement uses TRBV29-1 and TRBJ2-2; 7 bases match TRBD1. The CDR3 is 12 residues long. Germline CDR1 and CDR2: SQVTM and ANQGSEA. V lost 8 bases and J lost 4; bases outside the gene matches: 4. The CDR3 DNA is TGCAGCTCGACAGGGAGCACCGGGGAGCTGTTTTTT. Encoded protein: CSSTGSTGELFF.

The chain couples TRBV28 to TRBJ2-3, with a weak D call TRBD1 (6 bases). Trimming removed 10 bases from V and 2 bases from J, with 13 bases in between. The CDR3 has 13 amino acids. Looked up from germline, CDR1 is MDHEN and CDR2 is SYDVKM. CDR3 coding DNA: TGTGCCACCACACAGGGCAACACAGATACGCAGTATTTT. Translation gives CATTQGNTDTQYF.

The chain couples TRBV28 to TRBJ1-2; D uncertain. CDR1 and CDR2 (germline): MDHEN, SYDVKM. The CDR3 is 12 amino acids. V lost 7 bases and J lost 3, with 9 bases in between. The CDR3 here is CASMRPDYGYTF. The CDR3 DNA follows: TGTGCCAGCATGCGGCCCGACTATGGCTACACCTTC.

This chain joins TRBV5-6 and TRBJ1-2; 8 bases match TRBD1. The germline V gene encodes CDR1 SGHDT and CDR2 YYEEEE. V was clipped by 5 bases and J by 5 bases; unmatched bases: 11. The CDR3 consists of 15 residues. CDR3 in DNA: TGTGCCAGCAGACTCAATTCACAGGGGGAGTATGGCTACACCTTC. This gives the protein CASRLNSQGEYGYTF.

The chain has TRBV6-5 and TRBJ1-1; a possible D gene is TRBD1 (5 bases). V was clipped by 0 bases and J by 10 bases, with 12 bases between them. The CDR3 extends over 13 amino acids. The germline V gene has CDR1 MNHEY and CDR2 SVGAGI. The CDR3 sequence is CASSYSREGRAFF. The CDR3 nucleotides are TGTGCCAGCAGTTACTCGCGGGAGGGGCGAGCTTTCTTT.

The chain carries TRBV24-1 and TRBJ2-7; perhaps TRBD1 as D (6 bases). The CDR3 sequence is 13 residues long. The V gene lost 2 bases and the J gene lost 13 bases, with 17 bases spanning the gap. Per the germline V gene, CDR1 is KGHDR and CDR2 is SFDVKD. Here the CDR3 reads CATSDSSDSLSYF. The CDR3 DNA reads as TGTGCCACCAGTGATTCCTCGGACAGCCTGTCCTACTTC.

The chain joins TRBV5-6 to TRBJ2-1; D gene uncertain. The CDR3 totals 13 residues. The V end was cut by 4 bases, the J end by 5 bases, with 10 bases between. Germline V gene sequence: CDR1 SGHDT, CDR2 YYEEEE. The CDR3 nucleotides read TGTGCCAGCAGCCCGGCTACTAACAATGAGCAGTTCTTC. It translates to CASSPATNNEQFF.

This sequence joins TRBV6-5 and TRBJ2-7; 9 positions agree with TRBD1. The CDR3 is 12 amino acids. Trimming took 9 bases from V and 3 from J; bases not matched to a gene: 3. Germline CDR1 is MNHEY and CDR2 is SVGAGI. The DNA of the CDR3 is TGTGCCAGTTCGGGACAGGGCTACGAGCAGTACTTC. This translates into CASSGQGYEQYF.

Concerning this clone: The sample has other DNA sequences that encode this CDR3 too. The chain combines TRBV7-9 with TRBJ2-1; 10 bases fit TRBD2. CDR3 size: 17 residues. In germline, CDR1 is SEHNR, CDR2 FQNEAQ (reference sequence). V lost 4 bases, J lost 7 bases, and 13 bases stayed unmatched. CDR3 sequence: CASSSGGSGGARNEQFF. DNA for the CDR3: TGTGCCAGCAGCTCTGGGGGGAGCGGGGGGGCCCGGAATGAGCAGTTCTTC. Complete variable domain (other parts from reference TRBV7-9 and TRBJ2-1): DTGVSQNPRHKITKRGQNVTFRCDPISEHNRLYWYRQTLGQGPEFLTYFQNEAQLEKSRLLSDRFSAERPKGSFSTLEIQRTEQGDSAMYLCASSSGGSGGARNEQFFGPGTRLTVL.

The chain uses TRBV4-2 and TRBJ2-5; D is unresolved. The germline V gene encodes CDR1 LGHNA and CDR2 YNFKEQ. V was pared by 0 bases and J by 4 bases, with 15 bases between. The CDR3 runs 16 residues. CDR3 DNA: TGTGCCAGCAGCCAAGAGGGGTCTCAGACTCTAGAGACCCAGTACTTC. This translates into CASSQEGSQTLETQYF.

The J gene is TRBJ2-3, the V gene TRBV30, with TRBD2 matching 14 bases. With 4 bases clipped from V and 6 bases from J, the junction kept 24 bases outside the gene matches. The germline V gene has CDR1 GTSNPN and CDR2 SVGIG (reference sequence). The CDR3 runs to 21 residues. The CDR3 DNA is TGTGCCTGGACTTCCCACCCCGGGACTAGCGGGGGACGCAACGAAGGTGATACGCAGTATTTT. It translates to CAWTSHPGTSGGRNEGDTQYF.

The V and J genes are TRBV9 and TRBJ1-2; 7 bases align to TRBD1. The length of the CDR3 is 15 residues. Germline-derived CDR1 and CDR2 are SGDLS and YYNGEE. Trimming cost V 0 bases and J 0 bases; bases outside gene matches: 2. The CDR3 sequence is CASSVGQGANYGYTF. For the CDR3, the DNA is TGTGCCAGCAGCGTAGGACAGGGAGCTAACTATGGCTACACCTTC. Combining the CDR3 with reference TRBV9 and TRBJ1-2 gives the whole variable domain DSGVTQTPKHLITATGQRVTLRCSPRSGDLSVYWYQQSLDQGLQFLIQYYNGEERAKGNILERFSAQQFPDLHSELNLSSLELGDSALYFCASSVGQGANYGYTFGSGTRLTVV.

The CDR3 DNA is TGTGCCAGCAGCTTAGCCCGGACAGGGGAAGCTTTCTTT. Its protein is CASSLARTGEAFF. The chain uses TRBV11-2 and TRBJ1-1, with TRBD1 identical over 8 bases. The CDR3 has 13 amino acids. Germline CDR1 and CDR2: SGHAT and FQNNGV. V dropped 1 base and J dropped 8; count of bases not matched to a gene: 3.

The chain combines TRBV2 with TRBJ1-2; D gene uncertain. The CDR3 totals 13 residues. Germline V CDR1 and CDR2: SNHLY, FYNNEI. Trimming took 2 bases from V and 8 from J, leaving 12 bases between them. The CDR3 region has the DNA TGTGCCAGCAGTGAAATCTCAATAGAAGGCTACACCTTC. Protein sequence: CASSEISIEGYTF.

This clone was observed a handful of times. In DNA form, the CDR3 reads TGTGCCAGCAGCCCAGCCGGGACAGGGATCGAGCAGTACTTC. Its translation is CASSPAGTGIEQYF. The rearrangement links TRBV27 to TRBJ2-7; TRBD1 matches at 9 bases. The germline CDR1 and CDR2 sequences are MNHEY and SMNVEV (reference sequence). This CDR3 spans 14 amino acids. J was trimmed by 6 bases and V by 6 bases; bases with no gene match: 9.